This T cell receptor beta chain was captured by sequencing in a study of T cell changes during pregnancy in multiple sclerosis. Germline loops: CDR1 MNHEY, CDR2 SMNVEV (reference sequence). The J segment lost 2 bases and the V segment lost 4 bases, leaving 5 bases of the junction unmatched. CDR3 length equals 15 residues. This table comes from immunoSEQ multiplex PCR, and its TCRdb copy is limited to in-frame clones, with some not included. This table holds 30,000 or so clones, around nine tenths found once. The specimen comprised CD8+ T cells from peripheral blood mononuclear cells, sampled in the first trimester of pregnancy. The receptor was derived from a female donor with multiple sclerosis, enrolled in a pregnancy study. V usage is TRBV27 and J usage is TRBJ2-1, with 7 bases aligning to TRBD2. In DNA form, the CDR3 reads TGTGCCAGCAGTTCCAGCGGGACTCCCTACAATGAGCAGTTCTTC. It codes for CASSSSGTPYNEQFF.